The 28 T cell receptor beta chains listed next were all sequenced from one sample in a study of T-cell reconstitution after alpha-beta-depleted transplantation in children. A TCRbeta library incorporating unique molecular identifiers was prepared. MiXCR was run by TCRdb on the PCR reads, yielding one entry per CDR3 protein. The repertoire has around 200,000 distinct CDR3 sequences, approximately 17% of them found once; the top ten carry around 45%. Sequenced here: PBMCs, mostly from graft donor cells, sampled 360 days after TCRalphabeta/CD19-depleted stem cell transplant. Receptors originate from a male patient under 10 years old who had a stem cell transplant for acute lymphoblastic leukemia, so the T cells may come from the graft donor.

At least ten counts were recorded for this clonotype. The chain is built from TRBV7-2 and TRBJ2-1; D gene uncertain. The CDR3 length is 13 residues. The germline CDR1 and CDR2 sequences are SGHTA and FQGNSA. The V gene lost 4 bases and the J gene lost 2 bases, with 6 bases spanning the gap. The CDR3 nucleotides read TGTGCCAGCAGCTCGATAGCCTACAATGAGCAGTTCTTC. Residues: CASSSIAYNEQFF.

The CDR3 here is CASSLYVNTEAFF. The CDR3 DNA sequence: TGTGCCAGCAGTTTATACGTGAACACTGAAGCTTTCTTT. This chain uses TRBV12-3 or TRBV12-4 with TRBJ1-1; D is ambiguous. The CDR3 runs 13 residues. V dropped 2 bases and J dropped 0 bases, with 4 bases sitting between them.

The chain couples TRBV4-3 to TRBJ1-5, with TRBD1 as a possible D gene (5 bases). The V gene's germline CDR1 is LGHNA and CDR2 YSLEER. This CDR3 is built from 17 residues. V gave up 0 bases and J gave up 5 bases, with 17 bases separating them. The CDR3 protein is CASSQERGPDLHQPQHF. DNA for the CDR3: TGCGCCAGCAGCCAAGAAAGGGGACCGGACTTACATCAGCCCCAGCATTTT.

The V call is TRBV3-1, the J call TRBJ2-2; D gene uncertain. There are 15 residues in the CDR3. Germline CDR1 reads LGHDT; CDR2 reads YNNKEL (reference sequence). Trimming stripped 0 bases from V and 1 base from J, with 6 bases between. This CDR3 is CASSQDNRNTGELFF. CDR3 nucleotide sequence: TGTGCCAGCAGCCAAGACAACAGGAACACCGGGGAGCTGTTTTTT.

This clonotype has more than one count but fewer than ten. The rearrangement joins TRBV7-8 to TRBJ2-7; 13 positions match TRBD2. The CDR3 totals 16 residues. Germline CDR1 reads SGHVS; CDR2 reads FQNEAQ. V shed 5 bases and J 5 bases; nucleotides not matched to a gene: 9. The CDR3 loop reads CASSARLAGGTNEQYF. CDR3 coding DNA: TGTGCCAGCAGCGCCCGACTAGCGGGGGGCACTAACGAGCAGTACTTC.

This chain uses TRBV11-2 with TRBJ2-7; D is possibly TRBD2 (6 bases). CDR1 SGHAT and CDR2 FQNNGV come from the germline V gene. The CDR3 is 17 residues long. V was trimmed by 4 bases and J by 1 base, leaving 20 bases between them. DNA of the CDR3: TGTGCCAGCAGCTCAGACGTTGCGGGACCGACATCCTACGAGCAGTACTTC. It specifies CASSSDVAGPTSYEQYF.

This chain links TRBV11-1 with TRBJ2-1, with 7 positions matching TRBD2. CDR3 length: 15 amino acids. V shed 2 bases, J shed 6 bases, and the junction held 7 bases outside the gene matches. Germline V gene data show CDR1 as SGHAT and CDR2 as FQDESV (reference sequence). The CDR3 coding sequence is TGTGCCAGCAGCTTAACGGGAGCGGGGCCCAATGAGCAGTTCTTC. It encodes CASSLTGAGPNEQFF.

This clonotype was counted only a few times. Here the CDR3 reads CASSYSGQGGFEQYF. The CDR3 DNA follows: TGTGCCAGCAGTTACTCCGGACAGGGCGGCTTCGAGCAGTACTTC. The chain carries TRBV6-5 and TRBJ2-7, with 8 bases aligning to TRBD1. The junction had 7 bases not matched to a gene; V was cut back by 0 bases and J by 6 bases. This CDR3 is 15 amino acids long. The germline gives CDR1 MNHEY, CDR2 SVGAGI.

CDR3 sequence reads: CASSLQGQGAQPQHF. The CDR3 nucleotides read TGTGCCAGCAGCTTACAGGGACAGGGGGCACAGCCCCAGCATTTT. The genes are TRBV7-2 and TRBJ1-5; TRBD1 aligns across 12 bases. The CDR3 extends over 15 amino acids. Trimming removed 2 bases from V and 7 bases from J; junction bases left unmatched: 3. CDR1 and CDR2 (germline): SGHTA, FQGNSA.

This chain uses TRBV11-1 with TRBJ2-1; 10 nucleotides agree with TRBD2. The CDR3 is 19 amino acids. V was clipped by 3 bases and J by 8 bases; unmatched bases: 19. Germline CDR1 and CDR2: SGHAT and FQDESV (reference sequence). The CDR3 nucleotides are TGTGCCAGCAGCTTCCCTACAGGTCGAGCTAGCGGGAGTTACGATGAGCAGTTCTTC. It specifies CASSFPTGRASGSYDEQFF.

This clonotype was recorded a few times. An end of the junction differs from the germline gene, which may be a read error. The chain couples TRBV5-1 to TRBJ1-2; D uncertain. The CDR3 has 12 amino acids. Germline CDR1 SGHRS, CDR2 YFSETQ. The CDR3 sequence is CASSTGNGRFAF. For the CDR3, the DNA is TGCGCCAGCAGCACCGGTAACGGACGGTTTGCCTTC.

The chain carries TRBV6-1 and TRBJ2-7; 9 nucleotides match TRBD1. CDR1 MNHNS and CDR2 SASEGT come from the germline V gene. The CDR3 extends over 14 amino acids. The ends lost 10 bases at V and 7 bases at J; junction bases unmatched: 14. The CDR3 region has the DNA TGTGCCACCCTCACCCGGGACAGGGTATCTGAGCAGTACTTC. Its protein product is CATLTRDRVSEQYF.

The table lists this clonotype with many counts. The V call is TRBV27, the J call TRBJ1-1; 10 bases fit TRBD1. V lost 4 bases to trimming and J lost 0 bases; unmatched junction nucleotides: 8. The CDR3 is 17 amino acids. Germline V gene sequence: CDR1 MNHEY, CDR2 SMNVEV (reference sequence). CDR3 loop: CASSYGQGETLNTEAFF. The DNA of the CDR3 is TGTGCCAGCAGTTATGGACAGGGGGAAACCTTGAACACTGAAGCTTTCTTT.

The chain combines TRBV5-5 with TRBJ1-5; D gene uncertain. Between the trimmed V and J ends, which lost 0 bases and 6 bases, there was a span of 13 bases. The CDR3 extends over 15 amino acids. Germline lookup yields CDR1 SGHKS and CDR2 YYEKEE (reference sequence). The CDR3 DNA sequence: TGTGCCAGCAGCTTGGATGTTTGGGTGGGTCAGCCCCAGCATTTT. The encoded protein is CASSLDVWVGQPQHF.

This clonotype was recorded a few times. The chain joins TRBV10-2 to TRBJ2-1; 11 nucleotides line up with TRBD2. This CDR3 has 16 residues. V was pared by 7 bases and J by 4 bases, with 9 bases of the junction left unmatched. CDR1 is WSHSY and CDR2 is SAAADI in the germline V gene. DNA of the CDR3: TGCGCCAGCATTCCTAGCGGGGGGAGAGGGTACAATGAGCAGTTCTTC. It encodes CASIPSGGRGYNEQFF.

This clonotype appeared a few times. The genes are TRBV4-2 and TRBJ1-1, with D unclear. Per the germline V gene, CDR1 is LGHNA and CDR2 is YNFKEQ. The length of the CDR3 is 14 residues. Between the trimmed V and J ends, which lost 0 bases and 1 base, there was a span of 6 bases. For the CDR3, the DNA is TGTGCCAGCAGCCAAGAGGGAGGGAACACTGAAGCTTTCTTT. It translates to CASSQEGGNTEAFF.

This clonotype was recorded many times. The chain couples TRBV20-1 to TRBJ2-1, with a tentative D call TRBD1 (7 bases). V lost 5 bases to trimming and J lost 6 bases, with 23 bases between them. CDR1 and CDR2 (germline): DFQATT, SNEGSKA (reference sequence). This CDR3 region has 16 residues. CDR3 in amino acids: CSAGGGRQGGINEQFF. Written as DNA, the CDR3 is TGCAGTGCTGGAGGAGGAAGACAGGGAGGAATCAATGAGCAGTTCTTC.

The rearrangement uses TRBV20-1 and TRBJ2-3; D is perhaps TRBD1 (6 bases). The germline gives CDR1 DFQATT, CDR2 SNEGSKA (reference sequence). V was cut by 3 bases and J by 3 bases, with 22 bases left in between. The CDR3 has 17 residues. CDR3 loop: CSARGPLRGSKTDTQYF. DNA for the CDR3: TGCAGTGCTAGGGGACCCCTTAGGGGGAGCAAGACAGATACGCAGTATTTT.

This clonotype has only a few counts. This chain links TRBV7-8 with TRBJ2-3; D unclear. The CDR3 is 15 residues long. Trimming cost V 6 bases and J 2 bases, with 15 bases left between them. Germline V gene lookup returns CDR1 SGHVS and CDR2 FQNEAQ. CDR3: CASRTWTDITDTQYF. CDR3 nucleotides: TGTGCCAGCAGGACATGGACGGATATCACAGATACGCAGTATTTT.

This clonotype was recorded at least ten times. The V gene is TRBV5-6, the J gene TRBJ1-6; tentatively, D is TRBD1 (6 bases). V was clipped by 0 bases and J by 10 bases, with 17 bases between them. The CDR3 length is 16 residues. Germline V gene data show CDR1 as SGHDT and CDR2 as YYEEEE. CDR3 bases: TGTGCCAGCAGCTTGGCCTCGGCAGGGGATCAATCACCCCTCCACTTT. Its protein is CASSLASAGDQSPLHF.

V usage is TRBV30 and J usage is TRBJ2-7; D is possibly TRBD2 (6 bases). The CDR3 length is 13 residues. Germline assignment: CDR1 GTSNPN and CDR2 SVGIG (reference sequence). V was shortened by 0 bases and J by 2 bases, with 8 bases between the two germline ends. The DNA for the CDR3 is TGTGCCTGGAGTGTAACTAGCCCCTACGAGCAGTACTTC. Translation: CAWSVTSPYEQYF.

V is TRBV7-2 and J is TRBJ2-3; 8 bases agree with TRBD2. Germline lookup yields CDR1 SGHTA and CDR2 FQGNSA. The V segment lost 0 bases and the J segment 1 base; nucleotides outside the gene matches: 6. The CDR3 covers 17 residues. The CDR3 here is CASSLARATSGTDTQYF. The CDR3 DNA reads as TGTGCCAGCAGCTTAGCTAGGGCGACTAGCGGCACAGATACGCAGTATTTT.

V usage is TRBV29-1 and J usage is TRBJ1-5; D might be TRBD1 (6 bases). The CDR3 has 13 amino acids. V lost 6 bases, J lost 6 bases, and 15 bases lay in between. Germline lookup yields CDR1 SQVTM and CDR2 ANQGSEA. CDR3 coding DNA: TGCAGCGTCCGAACAGGGTCAGGTCAGCCCCAGCATTTT. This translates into CSVRTGSGQPQHF.

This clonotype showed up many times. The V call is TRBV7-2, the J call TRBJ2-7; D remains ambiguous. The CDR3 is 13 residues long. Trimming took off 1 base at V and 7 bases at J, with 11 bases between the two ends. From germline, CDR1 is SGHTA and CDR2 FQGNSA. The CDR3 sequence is CASSLGWRREQYF. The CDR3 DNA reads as TGTGCCAGCAGCTTAGGGTGGCGCAGAGAGCAGTACTTC.

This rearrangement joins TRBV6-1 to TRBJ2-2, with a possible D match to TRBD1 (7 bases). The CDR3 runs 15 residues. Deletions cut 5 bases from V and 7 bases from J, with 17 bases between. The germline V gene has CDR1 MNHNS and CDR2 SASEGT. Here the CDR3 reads CASSSGQGGVGELFF. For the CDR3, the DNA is TGTGCCAGCAGTAGTGGTCAGGGGGGCGTCGGGGAGCTGTTTTTT.

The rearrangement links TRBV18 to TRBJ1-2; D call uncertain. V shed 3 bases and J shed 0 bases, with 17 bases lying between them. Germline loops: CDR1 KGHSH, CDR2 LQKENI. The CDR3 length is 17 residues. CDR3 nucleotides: TGTGCCAGCTCACCCATTCGAGGCGACGGCACTAACTATGGCTACACCTTC. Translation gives CASSPIRGDGTNYGYTF.

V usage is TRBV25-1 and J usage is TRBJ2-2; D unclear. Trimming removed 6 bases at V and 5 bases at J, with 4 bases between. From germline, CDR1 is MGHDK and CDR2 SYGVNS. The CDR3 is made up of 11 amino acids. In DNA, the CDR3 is TGTGCCAGCAGATTGACCGGGGAGCTGTTTTTT. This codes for CASRLTGELFF.

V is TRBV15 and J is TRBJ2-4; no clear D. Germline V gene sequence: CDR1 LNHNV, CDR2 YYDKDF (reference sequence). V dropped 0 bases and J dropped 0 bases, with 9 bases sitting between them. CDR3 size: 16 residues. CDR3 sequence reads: CATSRDPSVAKNIQYF. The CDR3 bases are TGTGCCACCAGCAGAGATCCCAGTGTAGCCAAAAACATTCAGTACTTC. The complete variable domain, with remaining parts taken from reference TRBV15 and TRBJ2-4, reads DAMVIQNPRYQVTQFGKPVTLSCSQTLNHNVMYWYQQKSSQAPKLLFHYYDKDFNNEADTPDNFQSRRPNTSFCFLDIRSPGLGDTAMYLCATSRDPSVAKNIQYFGAGTRLSVL.